Shown below are 25 T cell receptor beta chains from a single sample sequenced in a study of blood T cell repertoires in COVID-19. Some clones are missing from TCRdb's copy, which holds only in-frame ones; the method was immunoSEQ multiplex PCR. The profile shows tens of thousands of clones, 84% of them singletons. Sequencing was done on a sample of peripheral blood. The receptors come from a man aged 50 or older with active or convalescent COVID-19.

The CDR3 DNA is TGCGCCAGCAGCTTGGGACGGGGGGCAAAATCCTACGAGCAGTACTTC. Its protein product is CASSLGRGAKSYEQYF. This chain joins TRBV5-1 and TRBJ2-7; TRBD2 might be the D (7 bases). Germline values: CDR1 SGHRS, CDR2 YFSETQ. This CDR3 is built from 16 residues. Trimming left V 0 bases short and J 1 base short, with 14 bases between.

The gene calls are TRBV5-1 and TRBJ1-5; 10 bases are shared with TRBD1. Germline V CDR1 and CDR2: SGHRS, YFSETQ. J was trimmed by 4 bases and V by 3 bases; bases with no gene match: 10. The CDR3 extends over 17 amino acids. The DNA for the CDR3 is TGCGCCAGCAGCTACGCCCCTACGGGACAGGGGAATCAGCCCCAGCATTTT. Translated: CASSYAPTGQGNQPQHF.

V and J are TRBV7-8 and TRBJ1-5, with 8 bases identical to TRBD1. The V gene's germline CDR1 is SGHVS and CDR2 FQNEAQ. This CDR3 spans 14 amino acids. Trimming removed 5 bases from V and 4 bases from J; junction bases left unmatched: 4. The CDR3 here is CASSDQGANQPQHF. CDR3 DNA sequence: TGTGCCAGCAGCGATCAGGGGGCAAATCAGCCCCAGCATTTT.

The chain couples TRBV7-2 to TRBJ2-7; perhaps TRBD1 as D (5 bases). The CDR3 length is 13 residues. CDR1 SGHTA and CDR2 FQGNSA come from the germline V gene. V was clipped by 2 bases and J by 2 bases, with 7 bases between them. The CDR3 is CASSLQGTYEQYF. The CDR3 nucleotides are TGTGCCAGCAGCTTACAGGGTACCTACGAGCAGTACTTC.

The chain recombines TRBV11-1 with TRBJ2-1; TRBD2 matches 8 bases. The germline gives CDR1 SGHAT, CDR2 FQDESV (reference sequence). The trim removed 2 bases at V and 3 bases at J, leaving 6 bases unmatched. CDR3 length: 16 residues. Here the CDR3 DNA reads TGTGCCAGCAGCTTAACGGGTACTAGCGGCTACAATGAGCAGTTCTTC. Translation: CASSLTGTSGYNEQFF.

This rearrangement joins TRBV18 to TRBJ1-5, with D perhaps matching TRBD1 (5 bases). The germline CDR1 and CDR2 sequences are KGHSH and LQKENI. Trimming pared 3 bases from V and 7 bases from J, leaving 16 bases between. The CDR3 contains 15 residues. DNA for the CDR3: TGTGCCAGCTCACCCGAGAGGGGAGGGAGACAGCCCCAGCATTTT. The encoded protein is CASSPERGGRQPQHF. Filled out from reference TRBV18 and TRBJ1-5, the complete variable domain reads NAGVMQNPRHLVRRRGQEARLRCSPMKGHSHVYWYRQLPEEGLKFMVYLQKENIIDESGMPKERFSAEFPKEGPSILRIQQVVRGDSAAYFCASSPERGGRQPQHFGDGTRLSIL.

The V call is TRBV15, the J call TRBJ1-2; 7 nucleotides line up with TRBD1. This CDR3 contains 16 residues. The ends lost 3 bases at V and 6 bases at J; junction bases unmatched: 13. Germline CDR1 reads LNHNV; CDR2 reads YYDKDF (reference sequence). CDR3 protein: CATSREITGVQNGYTF. The CDR3 DNA follows: TGTGCCACCAGCAGGGAAATTACAGGGGTTCAGAATGGCTACACCTTC.

The chain recombines TRBV19 with TRBJ2-2, with D perhaps matching TRBD2 (6 bases). Trimming took 3 bases from V and 5 from J, leaving 7 bases between them. The CDR3 length is 13 residues. The V gene's germline CDR1 is LNHDA and CDR2 SQIVND (reference sequence). Here the CDR3 DNA reads TGTGCCAGTAGTATGGGGAGGACCGGGGAGCTGTTTTTT. As protein: CASSMGRTGELFF.

The chain uses TRBV19 and TRBJ1-5, with D perhaps TRBD1 (5 bases). This CDR3 contains 15 residues. Germline loops: CDR1 LNHDA, CDR2 SQIVND (reference sequence). V was trimmed by 4 bases and J by 2 bases, leaving 12 bases between them. For the CDR3, the DNA is TGTGCCAGTAGTAAAAGGGAAGGGGGCAATCAGCCCCAGCATTTT. Its protein is CASSKREGGNQPQHF. The variable domain in full, with the rest retrieved from reference TRBV19 and TRBJ1-5, is DGGITQSPKYLFRKEGQNVTLSCEQNLNHDAMYWYRQDPGQGLRLIYYSQIVNDFQKGDIAEGYSVSREKKESFPLTVTSAQKNPTAFYLCASSKREGGNQPQHFGDGTRLSIL.

The chain employs TRBV27 and TRBJ1-2, with 8 bases aligning to TRBD1. Germline trimming cut 0 bases from V and 4 bases from J; bases unmatched to any gene: 1. The germline V gene encodes CDR1 MNHEY and CDR2 SMNVEV (reference sequence). The CDR3 spans 14 residues. CDR3 in amino acids: CASSLSTGAYGYTF. The CDR3 DNA follows: TGTGCCAGCAGTTTATCGACAGGGGCCTATGGCTACACCTTC.

This clone was counted a few times. J is TRBJ1-6 and V is TRBV25-1; tentative D call: TRBD1 (6 bases). Germline loops: CDR1 MGHDK, CDR2 SYGVNS. V was cut by 0 bases and J by 10 bases, with 16 bases left in between. The CDR3 is 16 amino acids. The CDR3 region has the DNA TGTGCCAGCAGTGAATATATCGGCCAGGGGCGATCACCCCTCCACTTT. Residues: CASSEYIGQGRSPLHF.

The J gene is TRBJ1-1, the V gene TRBV5-6; 11 nucleotides line up with TRBD1. V trimming: 0 bases; J trimming: 2 bases; junction bases outside the gene matches: 6. Germline V CDR1 and CDR2: SGHDT, YYEEEE. This CDR3 has 17 amino acids. CDR3 loop: CASSLVGQGAGNTEAFF. The CDR3 DNA is TGTGCCAGCAGCTTGGTCGGACAGGGGGCAGGAAACACTGAAGCTTTCTTT.

The chain carries TRBV19 and TRBJ1-5, with TRBD1 identical over 7 bases. Trimming at V came to 1 base and at J to 7 bases, leaving 7 bases not matched to a gene. The CDR3 totals 15 residues. Per germline, CDR1 LNHDA and CDR2 SQIVND (reference sequence). The CDR3 sequence is CASSIAGGKAQPQHF. The CDR3, as DNA: TGTGCCAGTAGTATAGCAGGGGGGAAAGCGCAGCCCCAGCATTTT.

The J gene is TRBJ1-2, the V gene TRBV3-1 (or the pseudogene TRBV3-2), with D perhaps matching TRBD1 (6 bases). Deletions cut 6 bases from V and 9 bases from J, with 14 bases between. CDR3 size: 12 residues. Germline-derived CDR1 and CDR2 are LGHDT and YNNKEL (reference sequence). As DNA, the CDR3 is TGTGCCAGCAGATCAGGGGCGGAGAGCTACACCTTC. This encodes CASRSGAESYTF.

This clone is a singleton in its sample. The sample carries other DNA sequences with the same CDR3. V gene TRBV24-1 combines with J gene TRBJ2-2; TRBD2 is a possible D gene (5 bases). Germline-derived CDR1 and CDR2 are KGHDR and SFDVKD. This CDR3 spans 16 amino acids. Trimming shortened V by 3 bases and J by 1 base, and 11 bases separated the two germline ends. This CDR3 is CATSDGLARNTGELFF. The CDR3 DNA is TGTGCCACCAGTGATGGATTAGCGAGGAACACCGGGGAGCTGTTTTTT.

This clone has more than one count but fewer than ten. CDR3 nucleotide sequence: TGCGCCAGCAGCCATGTAGGGGATAATGAGCAGTTCTTC. It yields the protein CASSHVGDNEQFF. The chain has TRBV4-1 and TRBJ2-1; perhaps TRBD1 as D (5 bases). V was cut by 3 bases and J by 7 bases, with 10 bases left in between. CDR1 is MGHRA and CDR2 is YSYEKL in the germline V gene. The length of the CDR3 is 13 residues.

The J gene is TRBJ1-2, the V gene TRBV12-5, with a possible D match to TRBD1 (6 bases). Looked up from germline, CDR1 is LGHNT and CDR2 is FRNRAP. The CDR3 length is 15 residues. Trimming cost V 2 bases and J 0 bases, with 10 bases left between them. Here the CDR3 DNA reads TGTGCTAGTGGTTTGCCAAGGGGGACTAACTATGGCTACACCTTC. Protein sequence: CASGLPRGTNYGYTF.

This clone appeared once. The rearrangement links TRBV6-5 to TRBJ2-7; D is possibly TRBD1 (6 bases). V lost 5 bases and J 4 bases, leaving 9 bases between the germline ends. The CDR3 runs 12 residues. Looked up from germline, CDR1 is MNHEY and CDR2 is SVGAGI. The CDR3 coding sequence is TGTGCCAGCAGTAGCGACAGGTACGAGCAGTACTTC. This sequence encodes CASSSDRYEQYF.

The chain joins TRBV19 to TRBJ1-2; no firm D call. Germline values: CDR1 LNHDA, CDR2 SQIVND (reference sequence). V gave up 7 bases and J gave up 9 bases, with 18 bases separating them. The CDR3 extends over 13 amino acids. The CDR3 nucleotides are TGTGCCAGTACCAACCCCGAGAAGTTATGCTACACCTTC. Protein product: CASTNPEKLCYTF.

V is TRBV11-2 and J is TRBJ2-1; TRBD2 agrees at 10 bases. There are 16 residues in the CDR3. V gave up 6 bases and J gave up 6 bases; unmatched junction bases: 11. The germline V gene has CDR1 SGHAT and CDR2 FQNNGV. The CDR3, as DNA: TGTGCCAGCAGGGGAACGATAGCGGGGGGATCCAATGAGCAGTTCTTC. Translating it yields CASRGTIAGGSNEQFF.

This chain links TRBV19 with TRBJ2-3; D perhaps matches TRBD2 (6 bases). Germline-derived CDR1 and CDR2 are LNHDA and SQIVND (reference sequence). The germline V and J ends were trimmed by 3 bases and 5 bases, with 15 bases remaining between them. This CDR3 contains 15 residues. In nucleotides, the CDR3 is TGTGCCAGTAGTATGGAGGGCCGGAAAGGAGATACGCAGTATTTT. Its protein product is CASSMEGRKGDTQYF.

The chain recombines TRBV19 with TRBJ2-1, with 9 bases identical to TRBD1. V lost 9 bases, J lost 0 bases, and 9 bases stayed unmatched. The CDR3 extends over 16 amino acids. Per germline, CDR1 LNHDA and CDR2 SQIVND (reference sequence). The CDR3 nucleotides are TGTGCCAGCTCCAAACAGGGGGCGAGCTCCTACAATGAGCAGTTCTTC. Protein product: CASSKQGASSYNEQFF. The full variable domain, completed using reference TRBV19 and TRBJ2-1, is DGGITQSPKYLFRKEGQNVTLSCEQNLNHDAMYWYRQDPGQGLRLIYYSQIVNDFQKGDIAEGYSVSREKKESFPLTVTSAQKNPTAFYLCASSKQGASSYNEQFFGPGTRLTVL.

This clone has a single count. J is TRBJ1-1 and V is TRBV10-3; the D is unclear. V was shortened by 0 bases and J by 1 base, with 6 bases between the two germline ends. CDR1 and CDR2 from the germline V gene are ENHRY and SYGVKD. The CDR3 totals 14 residues. CDR3 sequence reads: CAISESPGNTEAFF. Written as DNA, the CDR3 is TGTGCCATCAGTGAGTCGCCAGGGAACACTGAAGCTTTCTTT.

The rearrangement joins TRBV18 to TRBJ1-3; D is unclear. Germline V gene sequence: CDR1 KGHSH, CDR2 LQKENI. V was pared by 4 bases and J by 4 bases, with 14 bases between. This CDR3 has 15 residues. CDR3 bases: TGTGCCAGCTCACAAACCGCGACGGGAGGAAACACCATATATTTT. Amino acids: CASSQTATGGNTIYF.

The DNA of the CDR3 is TGTGCCACCAGCAGAGAGAGGGGGCCCGGGATCAATGAGCAGTTCTTC. It encodes CATSRERGPGINEQFF. V usage is TRBV15 and J usage is TRBJ2-1; 7 bases are shared with TRBD1. CDR3 size: 16 residues. The junction had 8 bases not matched to a gene; V was cut back by 0 bases and J by 6 bases. CDR1 is LNHNV, CDR2 YYDKDF, per germline (reference sequence).